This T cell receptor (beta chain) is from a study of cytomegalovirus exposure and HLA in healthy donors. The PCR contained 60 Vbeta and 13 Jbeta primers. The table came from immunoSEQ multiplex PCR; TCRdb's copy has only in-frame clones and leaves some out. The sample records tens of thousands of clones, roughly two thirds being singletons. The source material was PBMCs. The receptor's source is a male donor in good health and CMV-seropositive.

The CDR3: CASSSNNSPLHF. The CDR3 nucleotides are TGTGCCAGCAGCTCAAATAATTCACCCCTCCACTTT. The chain has TRBV11-2 and TRBJ1-6; D is unclear. Between the trimmed V and J ends, which lost 4 bases and 5 bases, there was a span of 3 bases. This CDR3 has 12 residues. Germline values: CDR1 SGHAT, CDR2 FQNNGV.